The source of this T cell receptor (beta chain) is a study of CD8+ T cells in alopecia areata. Study overall: Tofacitinib therapy took 6 to 18 months; 6 months off drug came after. The study's findings and limits: Mice showed clearer TCR sharing than patients did, a gap that was possibly HLA-related. Across lesional scalp, and particularly alopecia totalis/universalis, clonality surpassed that of normal scalp.

Extraction and reverse transcription of RNA yielded cDNA as the sequencing template. Sequencing used immunoSEQ multiplex PCR; TCRdb keeps in-frame clones, though not all of them. The table lists more than 150,000 clones, 50% to 60% of them singletons. Researchers took lesional scalp punch biopsies and peripheral blood from people who were alopecia areata patients. Germline-derived CDR1 and CDR2 are MNHEY and SMNVEV (reference sequence). This CDR3 region has 12 residues. V lost 8 bases to trimming and J lost 4 bases, with 12 bases between them. This clone has only a few counts. Its specificity is unknown.

This specimen was CD4+ T cells sorted from blood, taken at week 0. This TCR was sampled from a human donor with alopecia areata. This chain links TRBV27 with TRBJ2-7; D possibly matches TRBD1 or TRBD2 (6 bases each). DNA for the CDR3: TGTGCCAGCGGAAGGGGGGTTTACGAGCAGTACTTC. It encodes CASGRGVYEQYF.